Following are 6 T cell receptor beta chains from one sample sequenced in a study of blood T cell repertoires in COVID-19. The assay was immunoSEQ multiplex PCR, and TCRdb's table has in-frame clones only and misses some. Seen here are about 72,000 clones, 80% to 90% observed once, and the top ten hold about a tenth. The sample taken for sequencing was peripheral blood. These receptors came from an older man with active or convalescent COVID-19.

This chain connects TRBV7-2 to TRBJ2-2; 8 nucleotides align to TRBD1. The V gene's germline CDR1 is SGHTA and CDR2 FQGNSA. CDR3 size: 17 residues. V lost 3 bases, J lost 1 base, and 7 bases stayed unmatched. This CDR3 reads CASSLGSGTGNTGELFF. CDR3 coding DNA: TGTGCCAGCAGCTTGGGATCCGGGACAGGGAACACCGGGGAGCTGTTTTTT.

The chain's CDR3 is CASSYYQGQGYPEAFF. The CDR3 DNA follows: TGTGCCAGCAGTTACTACCAAGGCCAGGGGTATCCTGAAGCTTTCTTT. The genes are TRBV6-5 and TRBJ1-1, with TRBD1 as a possible D gene (6 bases). This CDR3 is 16 amino acids long. CDR1 MNHEY and CDR2 SVGAGI come from the germline V gene. V was shortened by 1 base and J by 6 bases, with 18 bases between the two germline ends.

This chain connects TRBV15 to TRBJ2-1; 8 bases fit TRBD2. With V trimmed by 3 bases and J by 9 bases, 10 bases remained unmatched. This CDR3 is built from 15 residues. Germline V CDR1 and CDR2: LNHNV, YYDKDF (reference sequence). The CDR3 loop reads CATSSPGLDSAEQFF. The CDR3 nucleotides read TGTGCCACCAGCAGCCCGGGACTAGATTCGGCTGAGCAGTTCTTC.

The chain joins TRBV5-6 to TRBJ2-3; 10 positions match TRBD2. Germline V gene sequence: CDR1 SGHDT, CDR2 YYEEEE. Unmatched junction bases numbered 8, after V lost 3 bases and J lost 4 bases. The CDR3 extends over 16 amino acids. The CDR3 DNA is TGTGCCAGCAGCTCTCAGCCTAGCGGGAGACCAGATACGCAGTATTTT. This encodes CASSSQPSGRPDTQYF.

The V and J genes are TRBV30 and TRBJ1-4, with 7 positions matching TRBD1. The CDR3 covers 19 residues. The V segment lost 5 bases and the J segment 2 bases; nucleotides outside the gene matches: 20. Germline assignment: CDR1 GTSNPN and CDR2 SVGIG (reference sequence). The chain's CDR3 is CAWGSPLGQGGATNEKLFF. The CDR3 DNA follows: TGTGCCTGGGGTTCCCCCCTCGGCCAGGGGGGTGCGACTAATGAAAAACTGTTTTTT.

The gene calls are TRBV11-2 and TRBJ2-1; TRBD2 matches at 10 bases. This CDR3 comprises 17 residues. Germline V lookup: CDR1 SGHAT, CDR2 FQNNGV. V lost 3 bases to trimming and J lost 4 bases; unmatched junction nucleotides: 9. The CDR3: CASSFGLAGEWYNEQFF. As DNA, the CDR3 is TGTGCCAGCAGCTTTGGGCTAGCGGGGGAATGGTACAATGAGCAGTTCTTC.